This passage covers 30 T cell receptor beta chains from one sample sequenced in a study of monozygotic twins with inflammatory bowel disease (dated by TCRdb to between 2018 and 2021). The library relied on 5' RACE. Sequenced on an Illumina HiSeq 2500. TCRdb reprocessed the reads, and each CDR3 protein sequence is entered once, without DNA. This sample's table carries about 380,000 distinct CDR3 sequences. The ten largest make up 2.5% to 3% of the sample. Sequencing used blood. These receptor sequences come from a human donor with ulcerative colitis or Crohn's disease, or a healthy co-twin of an affected twin (not recorded which).

V usage is TRBV2 and J usage is TRBJ2-7; TCRdb returns TRBD1, unconfirmable since there is no DNA. The length of the CDR3 is 15 residues. Germline CDR1 SNHLY, CDR2 FYNNEI. The CDR3 is CASSARGHSSYEQYF.

The genes are TRBV19 and TRBJ1-6; TCRdb selects TRBD1, and the lack of DNA leaves this call unchecked. The germline V gene encodes CDR1 LNHDA and CDR2 SQIVND (reference sequence). The CDR3 is 14 amino acids. The CDR3 sequence is CASGQGAQNSPLHF.

The chain links TRBV15 to TRBJ1-2; TCRdb proposes TRBD1, but this gene call is untestable without DNA. Germline CDR1 is LNHNV and CDR2 is YYDKDF (reference sequence). CDR3 size: 14 residues. CDR3 residues: CATSRARGNYGYTF.

J is TRBJ2-3 and V is TRBV6-5; TCRdb gives TRBD1 as the D gene, but with no DNA this cannot be confirmed. CDR3 length: 17 amino acids. The germline V gene encodes CDR1 MNHEY and CDR2 SVGAGI. CDR3 protein: CASSYSSGTGNPDTQYF.

The chain carries TRBV7-3 and TRBJ2-2; the D call from TCRdb, TRBD1, cannot be confirmed without DNA. The CDR3 is made up of 18 amino acids. CDR1 SGHTA and CDR2 FQGTGA come from the germline V gene. CDR3 sequence reads: CASSFLGWGSSNTGELFF.

This rearrangement joins TRBV29-1 to TRBJ1-2; TCRdb's D call, TRBD1, is unchecked because there is no DNA. The length of the CDR3 is 13 residues. Germline V CDR1 and CDR2: SQVTM, ANQGSEA. The CDR3 region is CSVERDRDYGYTF.

The J gene is TRBJ2-3, the V gene TRBV9; the D call from TCRdb, TRBD2, cannot be confirmed without DNA. The length of the CDR3 is 15 residues. Germline lookup yields CDR1 SGDLS and CDR2 YYNGEE. CDR3 loop: CASSGLAGGLDTQYF.

The rearrangement uses TRBV5-1 and TRBJ2-5; TCRdb's D call, TRBD1, is unchecked because there is no DNA. The germline V gene encodes CDR1 SGHRS and CDR2 YFSETQ. This CDR3 is 13 amino acids long. The CDR3 spells CASSPTGGETQYF. The full variable domain, completed using reference TRBV5-1 and TRBJ2-5, is KAGVTQTPRYLIKTRGQQVTLSCSPISGHRSVSWYQQTPGQGLQFLFEYFSETQRNKGNFPGRFSGRQFSNSRSEMNVSTLELGDSALYLCASSPTGGETQYFGPGTRLLVL.

The chain recombines TRBV12-3 or TRBV12-4 with TRBJ1-3. The CDR3 sequence is 14 residues long. CDR3: CASSLTHSGNTIYF.

The gene calls are TRBV4-3 and TRBJ1-1; TCRdb names TRBD1, which stays unverified in the absence of DNA. The germline CDR1 and CDR2 sequences are LGHNA and YSLEER. The CDR3 extends over 15 amino acids. The CDR3 loop reads CASSQDPQGGTEAFF.

The chain carries TRBV7-2 and TRBJ2-3; TCRdb picks TRBD2, but there is no DNA to check that call. The CDR3 consists of 17 residues. Per the germline V gene, CDR1 is SGHTA and CDR2 is FQGNSA. This CDR3 is CASSSTSGGTSTDTQYF. The whole variable domain, filled in from reference TRBV7-2 and TRBJ2-3, reads GAGVSQSPSNKVTEKGKDVELRCDPISGHTALYWYRQSLGQGLEFLIYFQGNSAPDKSGLPSDRFSAERTGGSVSTLTIQRTQQEDSAVYLCASSSTSGGTSTDTQYFGPGTRLTVL.

The rearrangement joins TRBV7-3 to TRBJ1-2; TCRdb gives TRBD1 as the D gene, but with no DNA this cannot be confirmed. Germline-derived CDR1 and CDR2 are SGHTA and FQGTGA. This CDR3 spans 12 amino acids. The chain's CDR3 is CASSPQGGLYTF.

CDR3 amino acids: CASLRGLEDTQYF. The chain carries TRBV6-2 or TRBV6-3 and TRBJ2-3; the D call of TRBD2 rests on TCRdb alone, since no DNA is present to check it. This CDR3 comprises 13 residues. The V gene's germline CDR1 is MNHEY and CDR2 SVGEGT.

V gene TRBV7-6 combines with J gene TRBJ2-5; TCRdb's D gene call, TRBD2, goes unchecked for lack of DNA. Germline CDR1 SGHVS, CDR2 FNYEAQ. CDR3 size: 13 residues. CDR3: CASSLVEVETQYF.

The CDR3 loop reads CASTARIFYMNTEAFF. The chain has TRBV5-6 and TRBJ1-1. This CDR3 spans 16 amino acids. Per the germline V gene, CDR1 is SGHDT and CDR2 is YYEEEE.

The chain joins TRBV3-1 to TRBJ1-6; TCRdb indicates TRBD1, and absent DNA this call remains unverified. The CDR3 extends over 15 amino acids. CDR1 LGHDT and CDR2 YNNKEL come from the germline V gene (reference sequence). The CDR3 loop reads CASSTPSGGNSPLHF.

This rearrangement joins TRBV7-8 to TRBJ1-2; the TCRdb D gene call, TRBD1, has no DNA to confirm it. CDR1 is SGHVS, CDR2 FQNEAQ, per germline. This CDR3 region has 15 residues. This CDR3 reads CASSLQGQPGGGYTF.

The chain combines TRBV5-1 with TRBJ2-3; TCRdb's D call, TRBD1, is unchecked because there is no DNA. This CDR3 spans 15 amino acids. Germline lookup yields CDR1 SGHRS and CDR2 YFSETQ. CDR3 sequence reads: CASRFGTPSTDTQYF.

The chain employs TRBV20-1 and TRBJ2-1; with no DNA, the TCRdb D assignment of TRBD1 cannot be verified. Germline V gives CDR1 DFQATT, CDR2 SNEGSKA (reference sequence). CDR3 length: 16 residues. The CDR3 sequence: CSAPNMLRDVDNEQFF.

The chain links TRBV7-2 to TRBJ2-7; without DNA, the TCRdb call of TRBD1 cannot be checked. Germline CDR1 SGHTA, CDR2 FQGNSA. The CDR3 runs 15 residues. The CDR3 sequence: CASSLVRDTSLEQYF.

CDR3 protein: CASSEGRSLRGYTF. The J gene is TRBJ1-2, the V gene TRBV9; TCRdb returns TRBD1, unconfirmable since there is no DNA. Per the germline V gene, CDR1 is SGDLS and CDR2 is YYNGEE. The CDR3 length is 14 residues.

The V gene is TRBV5-1, the J gene TRBJ1-5; the TCRdb D gene call, TRBD1, has no DNA to confirm it. This CDR3 comprises 16 residues. Germline CDR1 and CDR2: SGHRS and YFSETQ. CDR3 sequence: CASSSPGRGINQPQHF.

V gene TRBV7-9 combines with J gene TRBJ2-7; the D gene TCRdb calls, TRBD2, cannot be checked with no DNA. Germline values: CDR1 SEHNR, CDR2 FQNEAQ (reference sequence). The CDR3 has 15 amino acids. CDR3 loop: CASSPVSSGGYEQYF.

The chain has TRBV5-1 and TRBJ2-1; TCRdb names TRBD1, which stays unverified in the absence of DNA. CDR3 length equals 12 residues. Germline CDR1 and CDR2: SGHRS and YFSETQ. The CDR3 reads CASSPPADEQFF. Filled out from reference TRBV5-1 and TRBJ2-1, the complete variable domain reads KAGVTQTPRYLIKTRGQQVTLSCSPISGHRSVSWYQQTPGQGLQFLFEYFSETQRNKGNFPGRFSGRQFSNSRSEMNVSTLELGDSALYLCASSPPADEQFFGPGTRLTVL.

V usage is TRBV6-1 and J usage is TRBJ1-5; TCRdb names TRBD1, which stays unverified in the absence of DNA. The CDR3 spans 14 residues. CDR1 and CDR2 (germline): MNHNS, SASEGT. The CDR3 region is CASSETGVTQPQHF.

This CDR3 is CASSEAGGELFF. The chain employs TRBV10-1 and TRBJ2-2. This CDR3 region has 12 residues. Germline loops: CDR1 WNHNN, CDR2 SYGVQD (reference sequence).

The V call is TRBV18, the J call TRBJ2-3; TCRdb's assignment of TRBD1 cannot be checked, as there is no DNA. Germline V gene sequence: CDR1 KGHSH, CDR2 LQKENI. CDR3 length equals 17 residues. The CDR3: CASSTFSRDTQADTQYF.

The J gene is TRBJ2-7, the V gene TRBV5-6; with no DNA, the TCRdb D assignment of TRBD1 cannot be verified. The CDR3 length is 16 residues. CDR1 and CDR2 from the germline V gene are SGHDT and YYEEEE. CDR3 residues: CASSLTGSQGIYEQYF.

This rearrangement joins TRBV20-1 to TRBJ2-1; absent DNA, TCRdb's TRBD2 call cannot be checked. Germline CDR1 and CDR2: DFQATT and SNEGSKA (reference sequence). The CDR3 loop spans 14 amino acids. This CDR3 reads CSARAKRQYNEQFF.

The rearrangement uses TRBV24-1 and TRBJ2-5; the TRBD2 assignment by TCRdb is unverifiable without DNA. From germline, CDR1 is KGHDR and CDR2 SFDVKD. The CDR3 totals 18 residues. The CDR3 protein is CATSDPGTSGGPQETQYF.